Detailed here is one T cell receptor (beta chain). With 5 bases clipped from V and 3 bases from J, the junction kept 13 bases outside the gene matches. The CDR3 sequence is 17 residues long. Per the germline V gene, CDR1 is SGHRS and CDR2 is YFSETQ. Clones were sequenced by immunoSEQ multiplex PCR, and TCRdb holds only the in-frame ones, with some missing. The sample gives 150,000 to 200,000 clones, about 90% of which show up once; roughly 2.1% is in the top ten. These data originate in a study of control samples from healthy donors and cancer patients. The sequenced sample was blood. This TCR derives from a woman in her thirties or forties in good health. J is TRBJ1-1 and V is TRBV5-1; 10 nucleotides line up with TRBD1. The CDR3 region has the DNA TGCGCCAGCAGGAGGACAGGGGGGAGGAATGAGGACACTGAAGCTTTCTTT. It specifies CASRRTGGRNEDTEAFF.